The entry below describes one TCR beta chain. Antigen specificity is unknown. Total RNA amounting to about 4,000 ng went into each TCR library. Each UMI, carrying a 6-nucleotide sample barcode, came from template switching. TCRdb reworked the 5' RACE reads into one entry per CDR3 protein, no DNA. Its listing shows 300,000 to 400,000 distinct CDR3 sequences. The data are from a study of monozygotic twins with inflammatory bowel disease. The study, taken as a whole, reports: IBD patients exhibited fewer clonotypes shared with other individuals than healthy twins, particularly with disease activity.

The V gene's germline CDR1 is SEHNR and CDR2 FQNEAQ (reference sequence). The length of the CDR3 is 15 residues. The TCR sequence derives from a human donor with ulcerative colitis or Crohn's disease, or a healthy co-twin of an affected twin (not recorded which). This sequence joins TRBV7-9 and TRBJ1-1; there is no DNA to check the TCRdb D call of TRBD1. The sample taken for sequencing was blood. CDR3 loop: CASSLGTIMNTEAFF.